The present T cell receptor (beta chain) was sequenced within a study of blood T cell repertoires in COVID-19. After removal of 0 bases from V and 3 bases from J, the junction contained 16 bases not matched to a gene. This CDR3 has 19 residues. In germline, CDR1 is MGHRA, CDR2 YSYEKL. Some clones are missing from TCRdb's copy, which holds only in-frame ones; the method was immunoSEQ multiplex PCR. This sample has 200,000 to 250,000 clones; less than 85% occur once, and the top ten carry about 7.8%. The receptor's source is a woman aged 80 or over with COVID-19, enrolled during active disease. The gene calls are TRBV4-1 and TRBJ2-7; 8 bases agree with TRBD1. The sample comprised peripheral blood. The CDR3 coding sequence is TGCGCCAGCAGCCAAGATATCCCCGCCGAAAGGACAGGGTTCTACGAGCAGTACTTC. Its translation is CASSQDIPAERTGFYEQYF.